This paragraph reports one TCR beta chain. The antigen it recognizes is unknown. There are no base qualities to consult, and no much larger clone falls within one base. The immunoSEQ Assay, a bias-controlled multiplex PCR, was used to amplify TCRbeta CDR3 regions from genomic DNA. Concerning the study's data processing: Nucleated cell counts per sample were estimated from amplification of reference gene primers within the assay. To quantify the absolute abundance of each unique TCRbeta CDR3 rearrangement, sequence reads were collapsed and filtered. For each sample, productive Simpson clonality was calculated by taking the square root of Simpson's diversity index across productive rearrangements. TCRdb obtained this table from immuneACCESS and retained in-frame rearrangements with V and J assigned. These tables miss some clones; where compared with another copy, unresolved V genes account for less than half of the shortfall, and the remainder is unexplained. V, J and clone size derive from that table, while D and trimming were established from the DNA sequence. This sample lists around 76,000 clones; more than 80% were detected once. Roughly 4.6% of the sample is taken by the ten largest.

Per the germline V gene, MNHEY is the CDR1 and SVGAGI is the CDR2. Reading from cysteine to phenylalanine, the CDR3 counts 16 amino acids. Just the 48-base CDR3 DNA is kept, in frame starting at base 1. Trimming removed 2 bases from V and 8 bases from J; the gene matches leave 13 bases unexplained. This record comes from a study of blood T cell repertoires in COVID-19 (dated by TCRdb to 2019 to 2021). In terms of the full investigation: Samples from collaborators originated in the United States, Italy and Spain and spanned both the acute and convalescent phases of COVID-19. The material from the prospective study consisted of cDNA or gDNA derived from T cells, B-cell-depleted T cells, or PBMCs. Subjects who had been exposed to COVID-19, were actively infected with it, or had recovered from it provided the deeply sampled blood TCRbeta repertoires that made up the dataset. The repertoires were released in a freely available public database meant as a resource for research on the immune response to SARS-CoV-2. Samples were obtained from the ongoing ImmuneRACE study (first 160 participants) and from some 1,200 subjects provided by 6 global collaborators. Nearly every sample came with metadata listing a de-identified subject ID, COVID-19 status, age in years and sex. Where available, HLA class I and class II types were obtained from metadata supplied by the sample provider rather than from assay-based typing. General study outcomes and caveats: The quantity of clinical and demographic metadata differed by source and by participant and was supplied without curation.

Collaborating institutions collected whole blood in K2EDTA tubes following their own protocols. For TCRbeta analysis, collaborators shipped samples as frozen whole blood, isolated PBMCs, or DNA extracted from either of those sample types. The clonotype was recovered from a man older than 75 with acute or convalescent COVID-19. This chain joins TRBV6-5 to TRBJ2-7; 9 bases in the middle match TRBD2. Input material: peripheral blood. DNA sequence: TGTGCCAGCAGTTACACCTCGGGGGCGGGAGGGAAGAAGCAGTACTTC. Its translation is CASSYTSGAGGKKQYF.